A selection of T cell receptor beta chains follows, all from one sample in a study of CD8+ T cells in alopecia areata. The protocol was immunoSEQ multiplex PCR, while the TCRdb copy is restricted to in-frame clones and leaves out a portion. The table shows 90,000 to 150,000 clones, with about 50% occurring only once. The sequences come from CD4+ T cells sorted from blood, collected at week 4, from a patient treated with tofacitinib. The origin of the receptors is a human donor with alopecia areata. The CDR3 runs from the conserved cysteine through the conserved F or W. Each record gives: D gene, V gene, J gene, clone size, CDR3 protein, CDR3 DNA. D genes are given only for firm matches. Some rows mark clone size as missing; the rest say once, few, many or name a class of expanded clone.

d_gene: .; v_gene: TRBV5-1; j_gene: TRBJ2-7; abundance: .; CDR3aa: CASSFLGAHEQYF; CDR3nt: TGCGCCAGCAGCTTTCTGGGGGCGCACGAGCAGTACTTC
d_gene: .; v_gene: TRBV30; j_gene: TRBJ1-2; abundance: few; CDR3aa: CAWSMAAPNYGYTF; CDR3nt: TGTGCCTGGAGTATGGCAGCACCTAACTATGGCTACACCTTC
d_gene: .; v_gene: TRBV30; j_gene: TRBJ1-4; abundance: .; CDR3aa: CAWSYGGTEKLFF; CDR3nt: TGTGCCTGGAGTTACGGGGGGACCGAAAAACTGTTTTTT
d_gene: .; v_gene: TRBV9; j_gene: TRBJ2-2; abundance: .; CDR3aa: CASSVDPHPNTGELFF; CDR3nt: TGTGCCAGCAGCGTAGATCCACACCCGAACACCGGGGAGCTGTTTTTT
d_gene: TRBD1; v_gene: TRBV6-5; j_gene: TRBJ2-7; abundance: many; CDR3aa: CASSYSNRGTGGEQYF; CDR3nt: TGTGCCAGCAGTTACTCCAACCGCGGGACAGGGGGCGAGCAGTACTTC
d_gene: .; v_gene: TRBV29-1; j_gene: TRBJ2-6; abundance: .; CDR3aa: CSVDAGTRKSSGANVLTF; CDR3nt: TGCAGCGTTGACGCAGGGACACGGAAATCCTCTGGGGCCAACGTCCTGACTTTC
d_gene: TRBD1; v_gene: TRBV9; j_gene: TRBJ1-2; abundance: .; CDR3aa: CASSPGTGTEVFF; CDR3nt: TGTGCCAGCAGCCCCGGGACAGGGACTGAGGTGTTCTTC
d_gene: TRBD1; v_gene: TRBV29-1; j_gene: TRBJ2-5; abundance: few; CDR3aa: CSGETGGETQYF; CDR3nt: TGCAGCGGCGAGACAGGGGGCGAGACCCAGTACTTC
d_gene: .; v_gene: TRBV27; j_gene: TRBJ1-2; abundance: .; CDR3aa: CASSPSRTLSYGYTF; CDR3nt: TGTGCCAGCAGCCCCTCACGTACCTTAAGCTATGGCTACACCTTC
d_gene: TRBD1; v_gene: TRBV23-1; j_gene: TRBJ2-1; abundance: few; CDR3aa: CASRRPTGAEQFF; CDR3nt: TGCGCCAGCAGGCGGCCAACAGGGGCTGAGCAGTTCTTC
d_gene: TRBD2; v_gene: TRBV27; j_gene: TRBJ2-2; abundance: .; CDR3aa: CASSSAGADTGELFF; CDR3nt: TGTGCCAGCAGTTCAGCGGGGGCGGACACCGGGGAGCTGTTTTTT
d_gene: TRBD2; v_gene: TRBV27; j_gene: TRBJ2-3; abundance: few; CDR3aa: CASSLAGQRGTQYF; CDR3nt: TGTGCCAGCAGTTTGGCGGGGCAGCGGGGAACGCAGTATTTT
d_gene: .; v_gene: TRBV27; j_gene: TRBJ1-2; abundance: .; CDR3aa: CASSPRPDTGGYTF; CDR3nt: TGTGCCAGCAGCCCCCGCCCCGACACCGGGGGCTACACCTTC
d_gene: .; v_gene: TRBV30; j_gene: TRBJ2-7; abundance: .; CDR3aa: CAWSVWGRGAFEQYF; CDR3nt: TGTGCCTGGAGTGTATGGGGCAGGGGCGCGTTCGAGCAGTACTTC
d_gene: .; v_gene: TRBV29-1; j_gene: TRBJ2-6; abundance: few; CDR3aa: CSVDQGVVSGANVLTF; CDR3nt: TGCAGCGTTGATCAGGGTGTAGTCTCTGGGGCCAACGTCCTGACTTTC
d_gene: TRBD1; v_gene: TRBV5-4; j_gene: TRBJ2-1; abundance: .; CDR3aa: CASSSGQGASREQFF; CDR3nt: TGTGCCAGCAGCTCGGGACAGGGGGCTTCTCGGGAGCAGTTCTTC
d_gene: .; v_gene: TRBV9; j_gene: TRBJ1-2; abundance: few; CDR3aa: CASSVDLGSQGYTF; CDR3nt: TGTGCCAGCAGCGTAGACTTGGGGTCCCAAGGCTACACCTTC
d_gene: .; v_gene: TRBV15; j_gene: TRBJ1-4; abundance: .; CDR3aa: CATTPWGRLDNEKLFF; CDR3nt: TGTGCCACCACCCCTTGGGGCAGGTTGGATAATGAAAAACTGTTTTTT
d_gene: .; v_gene: TRBV5-1; j_gene: TRBJ2-3; abundance: few; CDR3aa: CASSLGQGADTQYF; CDR3nt: TGCGCCAGCAGCTTGGGGCAGGGAGCAGATACGCAGTATTTT
d_gene: TRBD1; v_gene: TRBV18; j_gene: TRBJ1-1; abundance: few; CDR3aa: CASSPYDRGGTEEAFF; CDR3nt: TGTGCCAGCTCACCTTACGACAGGGGAGGAACTGAAGAAGCTTTCTTT
d_gene: TRBD2; v_gene: TRBV15; j_gene: TRBJ2-1; abundance: .; CDR3aa: CATSRDPTSALFF; CDR3nt: TGTGCCACCAGCAGAGATCCCACTAGCGCCCTGTTCTTC
d_gene: TRBD1; v_gene: TRBV5-5; j_gene: TRBJ2-2; abundance: many; CDR3aa: CASSSVPGQGFSGELFF; CDR3nt: TGTGCCAGCAGCTCGGTTCCGGGACAGGGTTTCTCCGGGGAGCTGTTTTTT
d_gene: TRBD1; v_gene: TRBV11-1; j_gene: TRBJ2-7; abundance: few; CDR3aa: CASSFSGQGSYEQYF; CDR3nt: TGTGCCAGCAGCTTTTCCGGACAGGGGAGCTACGAGCAGTACTTC
d_gene: .; v_gene: TRBV30; j_gene: TRBJ1-2; abundance: .; CDR3aa: CAWRGREYTNYGYTF; CDR3nt: TGTGCCTGGAGGGGCCGGGAATATACTAACTATGGCTACACCTTC
d_gene: .; v_gene: TRBV9; j_gene: TRBJ1-2; abundance: .; CDR3aa: CASAINYGYTF; CDR3nt: TGTGCCAGCGCGATAAACTATGGCTACACCTTC
d_gene: .; v_gene: TRBV4-2; j_gene: TRBJ2-1; abundance: .; CDR3aa: CASSQGSVDSYNEQFF; CDR3nt: TGTGCCAGCAGCCAAGGGAGCGTCGACTCCTACAATGAGCAGTTCTTC
d_gene: .; v_gene: TRBV29-1; j_gene: TRBJ2-1; abundance: many; CDR3aa: CSAGNNEQFF; CDR3nt: TGCAGCGCGGGGAACAATGAGCAGTTCTTC
d_gene: TRBD2; v_gene: TRBV29-1; j_gene: TRBJ2-3; abundance: .; CDR3aa: CSVSPGLAGLTDTQYF; CDR3nt: TGCAGCGTTTCCCCGGGACTAGCGGGGCTAACAGATACGCAGTATTTT
d_gene: .; v_gene: TRBV9; j_gene: TRBJ1-2; abundance: .; CDR3aa: CASSVDPFYSPSSYTF; CDR3nt: TGTGCCAGCAGCGTAGACCCGTTCTATTCCCCCTCGAGCTACACCTTC
d_gene: .; v_gene: TRBV5-1; j_gene: TRBJ1-2; abundance: .; CDR3aa: CASSLGGRRTNYGYTF; CDR3nt: TGCGCCAGCAGCCTGGGGGGCCGCAGGACTAACTATGGCTACACCTTC
d_gene: .; v_gene: TRBV15; j_gene: TRBJ1-2; abundance: .; CDR3aa: CATSRDALSGNYGYTF; CDR3nt: TGTGCCACCAGCAGAGATGCGTTGTCAGGCAACTATGGCTACACCTTC
d_gene: .; v_gene: TRBV29-1; j_gene: TRBJ1-5; abundance: .; CDR3aa: CSVGQADQPQHF; CDR3nt: TGCAGCGTTGGACAGGCCGATCAGCCCCAGCATTTT
d_gene: .; v_gene: TRBV6-5; j_gene: TRBJ1-2; abundance: few; CDR3aa: CASSYSGGPYGYTF; CDR3nt: TGTGCCAGCAGTTACTCGGGGGGTCCCTATGGCTACACCTTC
d_gene: .; v_gene: TRBV9; j_gene: TRBJ2-6; abundance: once; CDR3aa: CASSVVGSGANVLTF; CDR3nt: TGTGCCAGCAGCGTAGTGGGGTCTGGGGCCAACGTCCTGACTTTC
d_gene: .; v_gene: TRBV7-9; j_gene: TRBJ2-7; abundance: .; CDR3aa: CASTSSKDKYYEQYF; CDR3nt: TGTGCCAGCACCTCAAGTAAGGACAAGTACTACGAGCAGTACTTC
d_gene: TRBD1; v_gene: TRBV5-4; j_gene: TRBJ1-2; abundance: .; CDR3aa: CASSRTGINYGYTF; CDR3nt: TGTGCCAGCAGCCGGACAGGGATTAACTATGGCTACACCTTC
d_gene: .; v_gene: TRBV4-1; j_gene: TRBJ2-6; abundance: .; CDR3aa: CASSQLQVGANVLTF; CDR3nt: TGCGCCAGCAGCCAATTACAGGTTGGGGCCAACGTCCTGACTTTC
d_gene: TRBD1; v_gene: TRBV29-1; j_gene: TRBJ2-1; abundance: .; CDR3aa: CSVGDRVGDEQFF; CDR3nt: TGCAGCGTCGGGGACAGGGTGGGGGATGAGCAGTTCTTC
d_gene: .; v_gene: TRBV15; j_gene: TRBJ2-7; abundance: .; CDR3aa: CATSTQLDEQYF; CDR3nt: TGTGCCACCAGCACCCAATTAGACGAGCAGTACTTC
d_gene: .; v_gene: TRBV29-1; j_gene: TRBJ1-1; abundance: .; CDR3aa: CSVEGRARDEAFF; CDR3nt: TGCAGCGTTGAAGGGCGCGCTCGGGATGAAGCTTTCTTT
d_gene: .; v_gene: TRBV5-1; j_gene: TRBJ1-5; abundance: .; CDR3aa: CASSLDRIDQPQHF; CDR3nt: TGCGCCAGCAGCTTGGACCGAATAGATCAGCCCCAGCATTTT
d_gene: TRBD1; v_gene: TRBV29-1; j_gene: TRBJ2-7; abundance: few; CDR3aa: CSVDGQGLYEQYF; CDR3nt: TGCAGCGTTGACGGACAGGGTTTATACGAGCAGTACTTC
d_gene: .; v_gene: TRBV15; j_gene: TRBJ2-2; abundance: .; CDR3aa: CATSSGSVGELFF; CDR3nt: TGTGCCACCAGCAGCGGGAGTGTCGGGGAGCTGTTTTTT
d_gene: .; v_gene: TRBV12-5; j_gene: TRBJ1-5; abundance: .; CDR3aa: CASGPRDTNQPQHF; CDR3nt: TGTGCTAGTGGGCCTAGGGACACGAATCAGCCCCAGCATTTT
d_gene: .; v_gene: TRBV29-1; j_gene: TRBJ1-1; abundance: few; CDR3aa: CSVEGRAMITEAFF; CDR3nt: TGCAGCGTTGAAGGAAGAGCTATGATCACTGAAGCTTTCTTT
d_gene: TRBD1; v_gene: TRBV7-2; j_gene: TRBJ2-7; abundance: once; CDR3aa: CASSSNGQGARYF; CDR3nt: TGTGCCAGCAGCTCCAACGGACAGGGGGCAAGGTACTTC
d_gene: TRBD1; v_gene: TRBV29-1; j_gene: TRBJ2-1; abundance: .; CDR3aa: CSGQGLGYNEQFF; CDR3nt: TGCAGCGGACAGGGTTTAGGCTACAATGAGCAGTTCTTC
d_gene: .; v_gene: TRBV11-2; j_gene: TRBJ2-3; abundance: .; CDR3aa: CASSFSGPTDTQYF; CDR3nt: TGTGCCAGCAGCTTTAGCGGACCCACAGATACGCAGTATTTT
d_gene: .; v_gene: TRBV28; j_gene: TRBJ2-5; abundance: .; CDR3aa: CASSAEGRTQYF; CDR3nt: TGTGCCAGCTCCGCCGAGGGAAGGACCCAGTACTTC
d_gene: TRBD2; v_gene: TRBV5-1; j_gene: TRBJ2-3; abundance: .; CDR3aa: CASSPATSGRGLTDTQYF; CDR3nt: TGCGCCAGCAGCCCTGCGACTAGCGGGAGAGGTTTGACAGATACGCAGTATTTT
d_gene: .; v_gene: TRBV9; j_gene: TRBJ2-3; abundance: .; CDR3aa: CASGTGTWRTDTQYF; CDR3nt: TGTGCCAGCGGTACCGGGACATGGCGTACAGATACGCAGTATTTT
d_gene: .; v_gene: TRBV30; j_gene: TRBJ2-1; abundance: .; CDR3aa: CAWSFNGRPKEQFF; CDR3nt: TGTGCCTGGTCGTTCAACGGGAGACCCAAGGAGCAGTTCTTC
d_gene: TRBD2; v_gene: TRBV29-1; j_gene: TRBJ2-1; abundance: .; CDR3aa: CSVEGTGTSGGYGQFF; CDR3nt: TGCAGCGTTGAGGGAACCGGGACTAGCGGGGGGTATGGACAGTTCTTC